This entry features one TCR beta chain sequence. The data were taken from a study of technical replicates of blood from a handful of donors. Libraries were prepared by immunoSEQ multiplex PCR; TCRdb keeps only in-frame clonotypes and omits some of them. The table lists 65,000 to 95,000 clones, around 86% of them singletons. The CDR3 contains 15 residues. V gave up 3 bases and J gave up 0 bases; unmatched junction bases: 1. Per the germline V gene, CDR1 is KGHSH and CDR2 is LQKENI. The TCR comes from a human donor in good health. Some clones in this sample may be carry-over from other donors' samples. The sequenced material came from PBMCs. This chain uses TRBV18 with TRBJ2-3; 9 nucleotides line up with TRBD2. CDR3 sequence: CASSPTSGSTDTQYF. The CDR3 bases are TGTGCCAGCTCACCTACTAGCGGGAGCACAGATACGCAGTATTTT.